The rows below give T cell receptor beta chains drawn from one sample of a study of blood T cell repertoires in COVID-19. The data were produced by immunoSEQ multiplex PCR, yet TCRdb's version contains in-frame clones alone and is incomplete. The profile shows around 230,000 clones, approximately 89% of them singletons. The specimen sequenced was PBMCs or T cells enriched from blood (not recorded which). These TCRs come from a middle-aged woman with acute COVID-19. The CDR3 runs from the conserved cysteine through the conserved F or W. The D gene is left open where the match is weak. Only part of the rows carry a size: once, few, many, or a class if the clone is expanded.

-	TRBV4-1	-	TRBJ1-4	CASSQDRGEEKLFF	TGCGCCAGCAGCCAAGACAGGGGAGAGGAAAAACTGTTTTTT
-	TRBV13	-	TRBJ2-5	CASSLESRETQYF	TGTGCCAGCAGCTTAGAGAGCAGGGAGACCCAGTACTTC
-	TRBV6-6	-	TRBJ2-2	CASSALAQGTGELFF	TGTGCCAGCAGTGCCCTAGCCCAGGGGACCGGGGAGCTGTTTTTT
-	TRBV10-1	TRBD2	TRBJ2-1	CASSERVRERPNEQFF	TGCGCCAGCAGTGAGAGGGTGCGGGAGCGGCCCAATGAGCAGTTCTTC
-	TRBV9	TRBD1	TRBJ1-2	CASSSQGDGYTF	TGTGCCAGCAGCTCCCAGGGGGATGGCTACACCTTC
-	TRBV24-1	TRBD1	TRBJ1-2	CATSDTGTGGISGYGYTF	TGTGCCACCAGTGACACCGGGACAGGGGGCATATCCGGCTATGGCTACACCTTC
once	TRBV6-2/TRBV6-3	-	TRBJ1-5	CASSLGPPPQHF	TGTGCCAGCAGTTTGGGGCCGCCCCCCCAGCATTTT
-	TRBV9	TRBD2	TRBJ2-3	CASSVDPSGGALDTQYF	TGTGCCAGCAGCGTAGACCCTAGCGGGGGGGCGTTAGATACGCAGTATTTT
-	TRBV19	TRBD1	TRBJ1-1	CASSKDRENTEAFF	TGTGCCAGTAGTAAGGACAGGGAGAACACTGAAGCTTTCTTT
-	TRBV5-6	TRBD2	TRBJ2-1	CASSLVDQRGREQFF	TGTGCCAGCAGCTTGGTGGACCAGCGGGGGAGGGAGCAGTTCTTC
-	TRBV19	-	TRBJ2-6	CASSRLRNGRSSGANVLTF	TGTGCCAGTAGCAGACTAAGAAATGGTAGATCCTCTGGGGCCAACGTCCTGACTTTC
-	TRBV7-2	TRBD2	TRBJ2-5	CASSLSGGRETQYF	TGTGCCAGCAGCTTAAGCGGGGGCCGGGAGACCCAGTACTTC
-	TRBV29-1	TRBD1	TRBJ1-2	CSVEMDRSYGYTF	TGCAGCGTTGAGATGGACAGGTCTTATGGCTACACCTTC
-	TRBV5-1	TRBD1	TRBJ2-5	CASRQPGQIQETQYF	TGCGCCAGCAGGCAACCGGGACAGATACAAGAGACCCAGTACTTC
-	TRBV6-5	-	TRBJ1-1	CASQRDTEAFF	TGTGCCAGCCAACGGGACACTGAAGCTTTCTTT
-	TRBV10-3	TRBD2	TRBJ2-1	CATGGTGSYNEQFF	TGTGCCACCGGGGGGACTGGATCCTACAATGAGCAGTTCTTC
-	TRBV4-3	-	TRBJ2-6	CASSLAGSGANVLTF	TGCGCCAGCAGCCTGGCAGGCTCTGGGGCCAACGTCCTGACTTTC
-	TRBV6-5	TRBD2	TRBJ2-7	CASTQLAGLVEQYF	TGTGCCAGCACCCAACTAGCGGGCCTGGTGGAGCAGTACTTC
-	TRBV12-1	-	TRBJ1-1	CASGYTGGFEAFF	TGTGCCAGCGGCTATACAGGGGGTTTTGAAGCTTTCTTT
-	TRBV11-2	-	TRBJ2-2	CASSPRAGAHNTGELFF	TGTGCCAGCAGCCCCCGGGCTGGGGCGCATAACACCGGGGAGCTGTTTTTT
-	TRBV27	TRBD1	TRBJ1-5	CASSLEGQGSQPQHF	TGTGCCAGCAGTTTAGAGGGACAGGGGTCTCAGCCCCAGCATTTT
-	TRBV7-8	TRBD1	TRBJ2-7	CASSFSDRGGSYEQYF	TGTGCCAGCAGCTTCTCGGACAGGGGCGGCTCCTACGAGCAGTACTTC
-	TRBV6-1	TRBD2	TRBJ2-7	CASSRASGERYEQYF	TGTGCCAGCAGTAGGGCTAGCGGGGAAAGGTACGAGCAGTACTTC
-	TRBV5-1	TRBD2	TRBJ2-5	CASSSGLAGAGETQYF	TGCGCCAGCAGCTCGGGACTAGCGGGGGCCGGAGAGACCCAGTACTTC
-	TRBV25-1	TRBD2	TRBJ2-1	CASSVRGGLVYNEQFF	TGTGCCAGCAGTGTTCGCGGGGGGCTAGTATACAATGAGCAGTTCTTC
-	TRBV7-2	TRBD2	TRBJ2-1	CASSLVGTSGSSYNEQFF	TGTGCCAGCAGCTTAGTCGGCACTAGCGGTTCCTCCTACAATGAGCAGTTCTTC
-	TRBV2	-	TRBJ2-3	CASNPARGVADTQYF	TGTGCCAGCAATCCCGCTCGCGGGGTTGCAGATACGCAGTATTTT
-	TRBV6-6	TRBD1	TRBJ1-2	CASSYTRTGEYGYTF	TGTGCCAGCAGTTACACCCGGACAGGGGAATATGGCTACACCTTC
-	TRBV7-9	-	TRBJ1-1	CASSRQNGDTEAFF	TGTGCCAGCAGTCGCCAAAATGGAGACACTGAAGCTTTCTTT
-	TRBV4-3	TRBD1	TRBJ2-7	CASSRETGLSYEQYF	TGCGCCAGCAGCCGAGAGACAGGGCTCTCCTACGAGCAGTACTTC
-	TRBV13	TRBD2	TRBJ2-1	CASSFSGTTYSYNEQFF	TGTGCCAGCAGCTTTAGCGGGACCACCTACTCCTACAATGAGCAGTTCTTC
-	TRBV5-1	TRBD1	TRBJ1-1	CASSWGQGAYTEAFF	TGCGCCAGCAGCTGGGGACAGGGGGCGTACACTGAAGCTTTCTTT
-	TRBV9	-	TRBJ1-6	CASSVQGSSYNSPLHF	TGTGCCAGCAGCGTACAGGGGAGCTCCTATAATTCACCCCTCCACTTT
-	TRBV7-9	-	TRBJ2-2	CASSQRGRDTGELFF	TGTGCCAGCAGCCAGAGGGGGAGGGACACCGGGGAGCTGTTTTTT
-	TRBV6-1	-	TRBJ1-5	CASSEGRGAQPQHF	TGTGCCAGCAGCGAAGGTCGGGGGGCTCAGCCCCAGCATTTT
-	TRBV5-1	TRBD1	TRBJ1-1	CASSYLGTGVDTEAFF	TGCGCCAGCAGCTACCTTGGGACAGGGGTCGACACTGAAGCTTTCTTT
-	TRBV7-2	-	TRBJ1-2	CASSRDLRDGYTF	TGTGCCAGCAGCCGGGACTTGAGGGATGGCTACACCTTC
-	TRBV30	TRBD1	TRBJ1-1	CAWKGDRSAEAFF	TGTGCCTGGAAGGGGGACAGGAGCGCTGAAGCTTTCTTT
few	TRBV2	TRBD1	TRBJ1-1	CASSDRGMRAFF	TGTGCCAGCAGCGACAGGGGAATGAGGGCTTTCTTT
-	TRBV19	TRBD1	TRBJ1-1	CASSIVGLDRGWTEAFF	TGTGCCAGTAGTATCGTGGGGTTGGACAGGGGGTGGACTGAAGCTTTCTTT